This T cell receptor beta chain was sequenced for a study of T cells in Graves' hyperthyroidism and ophthalmopathy. About the study: Peripheral blood was secured at the point of initial diagnosis, before any treatment. Study results and limitations: Most thyroid clonotypes expanded above 0.001 were also detected in blood.

TCR beta CDR3 sequences were amplified from RNA transcripts. First-round RT-PCR targeting the TCR CDR3 was performed with the HTBI primer set. TCRdb analysed the multiplex PCR reads with MiXCR anew, one entry per CDR3 protein. The table includes roughly 560,000 distinct CDR3 sequences, 14% to 15% detected once. Turning to this clonotype: Its antigen remains unknown.

Ophthalmopathy patients all had a Clinical Activity Score of at least 3, a NOSPECS grade of at least 4 and disease under 3 months old. Thyroid ultrasound and orbital computed tomography, with clinical symptoms and serum thyroxine and TRAb, informed diagnoses. The germline V gene encodes CDR1 SGHRS and CDR2 YFSETQ. The CDR3 has 14 residues. V dropped 4 bases and J dropped 1 base, with 11 bases sitting between them. This chain uses TRBV5-1 with TRBJ2-5, with D possibly TRBD1 on 6 matching bases. This TCR was recovered from a woman in her forties with Graves' ophthalmopathy. Sequencing was done on a sample of blood. CDR3 sequence: CASSGPTGQETQYF. The DNA of the CDR3 is TGCGCCAGCAGCGGACCGACAGGCCAAGAGACCCAGTACTTC. Variable domain in full (rest from reference TRBV5-1 and TRBJ2-5): KAGVTQTPRYLIKTRGQQVTLSCSPISGHRSVSWYQQTPGQGLQFLFEYFSETQRNKGNFPGRFSGRQFSNSRSEMNVSTLELGDSALYLCASSGPTGQETQYFGPGTRLLVL.